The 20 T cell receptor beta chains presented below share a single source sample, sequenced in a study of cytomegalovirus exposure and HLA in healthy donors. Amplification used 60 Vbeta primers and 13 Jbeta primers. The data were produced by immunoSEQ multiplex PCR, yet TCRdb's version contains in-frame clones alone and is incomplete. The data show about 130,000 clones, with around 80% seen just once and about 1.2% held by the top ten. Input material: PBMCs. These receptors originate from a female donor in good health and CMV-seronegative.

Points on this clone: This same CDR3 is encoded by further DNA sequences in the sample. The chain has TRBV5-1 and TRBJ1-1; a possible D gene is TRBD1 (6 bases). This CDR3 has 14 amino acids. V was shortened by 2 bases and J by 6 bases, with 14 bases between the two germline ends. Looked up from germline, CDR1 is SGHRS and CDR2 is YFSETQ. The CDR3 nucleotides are TGCGCCAGCAGCTTCCAGGGGCAGGGGTCTGAAGCTTTCTTT. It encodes CASSFQGQGSEAFF. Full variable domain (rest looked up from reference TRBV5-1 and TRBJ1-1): KAGVTQTPRYLIKTRGQQVTLSCSPISGHRSVSWYQQTPGQGLQFLFEYFSETQRNKGNFPGRFSGRQFSNSRSEMNVSTLELGDSALYLCASSFQGQGSEAFFGQGTRLTVV.

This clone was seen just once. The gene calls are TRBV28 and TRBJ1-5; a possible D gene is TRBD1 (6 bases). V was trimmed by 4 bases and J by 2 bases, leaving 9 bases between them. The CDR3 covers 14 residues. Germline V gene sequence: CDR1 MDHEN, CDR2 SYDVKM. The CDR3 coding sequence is TGTGCCAGCAGTTCAGCAGGGGGCAATCAGCCCCAGCATTTT. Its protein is CASSSAGGNQPQHF.

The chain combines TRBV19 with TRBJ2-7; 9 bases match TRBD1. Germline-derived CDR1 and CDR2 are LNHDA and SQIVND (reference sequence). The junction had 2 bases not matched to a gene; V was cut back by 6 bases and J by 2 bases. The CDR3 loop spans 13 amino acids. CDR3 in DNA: TGTGCCAGTAGGGGACAGGGTACCTACGAGCAGTACTTC. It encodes CASRGQGTYEQYF.

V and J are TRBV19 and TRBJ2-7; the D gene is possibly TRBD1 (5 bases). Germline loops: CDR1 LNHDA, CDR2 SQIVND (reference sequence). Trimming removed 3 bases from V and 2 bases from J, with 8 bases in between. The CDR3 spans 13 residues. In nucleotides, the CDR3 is TGTGCCAGTAGTATTAGACAGACCTACGAGCAGTACTTC. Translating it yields CASSIRQTYEQYF.

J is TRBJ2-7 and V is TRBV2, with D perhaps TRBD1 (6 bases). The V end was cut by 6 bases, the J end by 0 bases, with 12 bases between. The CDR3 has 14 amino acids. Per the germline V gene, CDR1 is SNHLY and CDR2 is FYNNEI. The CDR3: CASRLRDTSYEQYF. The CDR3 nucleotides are TGTGCCAGCAGGCTTCGGGACACCTCCTACGAGCAGTACTTC.

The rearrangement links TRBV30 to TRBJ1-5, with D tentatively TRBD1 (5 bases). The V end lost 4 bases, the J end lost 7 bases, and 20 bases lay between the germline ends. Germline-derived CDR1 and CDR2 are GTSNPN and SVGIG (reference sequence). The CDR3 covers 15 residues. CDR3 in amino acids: CAWTPYGGGRQPQHF. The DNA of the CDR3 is TGTGCCTGGACTCCGTACGGGGGGGGGAGGCAGCCCCAGCATTTT.

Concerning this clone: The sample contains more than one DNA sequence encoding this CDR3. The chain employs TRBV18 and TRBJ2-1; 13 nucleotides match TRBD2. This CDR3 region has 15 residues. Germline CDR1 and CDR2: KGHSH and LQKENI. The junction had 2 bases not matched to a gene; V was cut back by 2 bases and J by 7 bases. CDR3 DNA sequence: TGTGCCAGCTCACCAAGGACTAGCGGGGGTAATGAGCAGTTCTTC. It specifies CASSPRTSGGNEQFF.

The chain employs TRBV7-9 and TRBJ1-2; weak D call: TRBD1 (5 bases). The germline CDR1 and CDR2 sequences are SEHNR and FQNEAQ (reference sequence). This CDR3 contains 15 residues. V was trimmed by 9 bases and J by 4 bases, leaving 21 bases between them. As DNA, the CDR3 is TGTGCCAGTTCGCAAGGCAGGGCCTTTTCCTATGGCTACACCTTC. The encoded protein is CASSQGRAFSYGYTF.

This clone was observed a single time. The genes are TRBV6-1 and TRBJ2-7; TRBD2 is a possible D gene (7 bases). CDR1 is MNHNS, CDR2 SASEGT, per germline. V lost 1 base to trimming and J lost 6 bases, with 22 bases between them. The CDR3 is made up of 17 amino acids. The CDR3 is CASSEDWQGGGGSEQYF. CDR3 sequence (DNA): TGTGCCAGCAGTGAAGACTGGCAGGGAGGGGGAGGTAGCGAGCAGTACTTC.

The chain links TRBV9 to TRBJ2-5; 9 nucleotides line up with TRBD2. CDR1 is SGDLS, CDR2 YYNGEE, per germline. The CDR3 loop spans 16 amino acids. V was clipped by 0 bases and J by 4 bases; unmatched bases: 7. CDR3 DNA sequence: TGTGCCAGCAGCGTAGATCCGGCGGGAGGGGGAGAGACCCAGTACTTC. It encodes CASSVDPAGGGETQYF.

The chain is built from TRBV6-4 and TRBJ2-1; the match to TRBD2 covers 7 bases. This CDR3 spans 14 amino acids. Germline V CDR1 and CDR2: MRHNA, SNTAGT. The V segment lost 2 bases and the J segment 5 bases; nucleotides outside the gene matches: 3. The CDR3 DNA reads TGTGCCAGCAGTGACGCGGGGGAGAACAATGAGCAGTTCTTC. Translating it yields CASSDAGENNEQFF.

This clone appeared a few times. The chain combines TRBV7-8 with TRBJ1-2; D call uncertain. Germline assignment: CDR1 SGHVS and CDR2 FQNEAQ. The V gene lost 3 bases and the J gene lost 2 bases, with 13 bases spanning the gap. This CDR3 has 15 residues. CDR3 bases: TGTGCCAGCAGCTTTAGCCAAGAGGTCAACTATGGCTACACCTTC. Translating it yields CASSFSQEVNYGYTF.

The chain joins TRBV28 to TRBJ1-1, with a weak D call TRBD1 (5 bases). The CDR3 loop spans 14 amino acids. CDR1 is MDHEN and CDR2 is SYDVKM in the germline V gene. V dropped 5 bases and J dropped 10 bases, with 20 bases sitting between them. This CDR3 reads CASSEQVGLVAAFF. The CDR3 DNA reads TGTGCCAGCAGTGAACAGGTTGGATTAGTGGCAGCTTTCTTT.

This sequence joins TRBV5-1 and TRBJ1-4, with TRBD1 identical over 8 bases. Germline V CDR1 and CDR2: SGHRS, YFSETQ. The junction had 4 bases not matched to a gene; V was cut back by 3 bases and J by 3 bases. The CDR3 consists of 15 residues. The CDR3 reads CASSSGGWSNEKLFF. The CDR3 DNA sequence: TGCGCCAGCAGCTCAGGGGGCTGGTCTAATGAAAAACTGTTTTTT.

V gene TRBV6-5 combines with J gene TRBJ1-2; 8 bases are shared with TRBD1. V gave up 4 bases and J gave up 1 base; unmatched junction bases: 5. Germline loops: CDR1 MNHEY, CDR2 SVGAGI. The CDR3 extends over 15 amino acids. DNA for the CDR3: TGTGCCAGCAGTTCTGACAGGGGCGATAACTATGGCTACACCTTC. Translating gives CASSSDRGDNYGYTF.

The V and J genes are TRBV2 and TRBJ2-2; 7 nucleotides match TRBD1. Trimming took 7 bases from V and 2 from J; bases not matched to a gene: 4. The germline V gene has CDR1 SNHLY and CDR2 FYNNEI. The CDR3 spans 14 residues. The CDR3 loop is CASTTGANTGELFF. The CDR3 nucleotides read TGTGCCAGCACCACAGGGGCCAACACCGGGGAGCTGTTTTTT.

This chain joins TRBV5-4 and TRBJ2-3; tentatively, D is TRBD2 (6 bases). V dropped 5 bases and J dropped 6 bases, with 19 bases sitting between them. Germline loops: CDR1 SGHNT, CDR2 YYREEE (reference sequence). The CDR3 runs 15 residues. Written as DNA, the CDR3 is TGTGCCAGCAGTTCATTACTAGCTAGTGCCGATACGCAGTATTTT. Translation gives CASSSLLASADTQYF.

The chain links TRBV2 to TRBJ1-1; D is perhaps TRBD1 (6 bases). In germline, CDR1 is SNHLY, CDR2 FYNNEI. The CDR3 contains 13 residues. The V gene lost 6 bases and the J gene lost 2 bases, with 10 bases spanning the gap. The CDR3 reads CASSGQPNTEAFF. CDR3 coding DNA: TGTGCCAGCAGCGGACAGCCAAACACTGAAGCTTTCTTT.

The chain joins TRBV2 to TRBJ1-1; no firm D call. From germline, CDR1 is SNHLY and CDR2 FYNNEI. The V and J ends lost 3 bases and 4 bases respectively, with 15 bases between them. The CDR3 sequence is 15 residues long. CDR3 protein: CASSDIGEGGTEAFF. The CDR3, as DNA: TGTGCCAGCAGTGACATCGGGGAAGGCGGCACTGAAGCTTTCTTT.

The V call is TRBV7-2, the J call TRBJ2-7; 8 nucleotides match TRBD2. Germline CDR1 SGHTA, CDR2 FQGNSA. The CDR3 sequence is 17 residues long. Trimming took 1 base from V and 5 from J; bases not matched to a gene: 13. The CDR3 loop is CASSLEASGSPGNEQYF. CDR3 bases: TGTGCCAGCAGCTTAGAGGCTAGCGGGTCTCCTGGGAACGAGCAGTACTTC. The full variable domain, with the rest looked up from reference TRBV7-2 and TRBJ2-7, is GAGVSQSPSNKVTEKGKDVELRCDPISGHTALYWYRQSLGQGLEFLIYFQGNSAPDKSGLPSDRFSAERTGGSVSTLTIQRTQQEDSAVYLCASSLEASGSPGNEQYFGPGTRLTVT.